This T cell receptor (beta chain) was recorded in a study of T-cell memory formation after mild COVID-19. CDR3 length equals 17 residues. Germline CDR1 reads MNHEY; CDR2 reads SVGAGI. V dropped 0 bases and J dropped 4 bases, with 18 bases sitting between them. TCRdb reprocessed the 5' RACE reads via MiXCR and lists one record per CDR3 protein. The sample has under 250,000 distinct CDR3 sequences, over 7.5% seen once. J is TRBJ1-2 and V is TRBV6-5; maybe TRBD1 (6 bases). What was sequenced was PBMCs or a T cell subset sorted from them (not recorded which). This sequence originates from a young man who had mild COVID-19 (a few samples of this study predate the infection). Cell type and time point are not known. The CDR3 bases are TGTGCCAGCAGTTACTCGGGCAGGGGAGGTTCCGCCTATGGCTACACCTTC. This gives the protein CASSYSGRGGSAYGYTF.